These T cell receptor beta chains were read from a single sample in a study of cytomegalovirus exposure and HLA in healthy donors. The assay was immunoSEQ multiplex PCR, and TCRdb's table has in-frame clones only and misses some. Here the sample spans about 360,000 clones, 86% being singletons. The sequencing input was PBMCs. The receptors were gathered from a woman aged 18 to 35 in good health and CMV-seronegative. The CDR3 runs from the conserved cysteine through the conserved F or W. The D gene is left open where the match is weak. Clone size is shown for a subset of rows, as once, few, many or a class of expanded clone.

TRBD2	TRBV4-1	-	TRBJ2-7	17	CASSLSGLAGDSYEQYF	TGCGCCAGCAGCCTCTCAGGACTAGCGGGGGACTCCTACGAGCAGTACTTC
-	TRBV5-1	once	TRBJ2-1	15	CASSLGFSIYNEQFF	TGCGCCAGCAGCCTGGGGTTCTCTATCTACAATGAGCAGTTCTTC
-	TRBV28	-	TRBJ2-1	12	CASSRNFGEQFF	TGTGCCAGCAGCCGTAATTTTGGCGAGCAGTTCTTC
-	TRBV5-1	-	TRBJ2-1	14	CASSLDRTYNEQFF	TGCGCCAGCAGCTTGGACAGGACCTACAATGAGCAGTTCTTC
TRBD1	TRBV18	few	TRBJ1-6	16	CASSPDRVAYNSPLHF	TGTGCCAGCTCACCAGACAGGGTTGCATATAATTCACCCCTCCACTTT
TRBD2	TRBV10-3	few	TRBJ2-7	15	CAISESKLAGHEQYF	TGTGCCATCAGTGAGTCGAAGCTAGCGGGACACGAGCAGTACTTC
TRBD1	TRBV28	-	TRBJ2-3	16	CASSPRTGGIRDTQYF	TGTGCCAGCAGTCCTAGGACAGGGGGGATTCGGGATACGCAGTATTTT
-	TRBV5-1	-	TRBJ1-2	16	CASSFAPDNSNYGYTF	TGCGCCAGCAGCTTTGCCCCGGACAATTCTAACTATGGCTACACCTTC
TRBD1	TRBV5-5	-	TRBJ1-6	14	CASSLSRDRSPLHF	TGTGCCAGCAGCTTAAGCCGGGACAGGTCACCCCTCCACTTT
-	TRBV10-3	-	TRBJ1-1	13	CAITRTVDTEAFF	TGTGCCATCACTAGGACTGTAGACACTGAAGCTTTCTTT
-	TRBV19	-	TRBJ2-1	15	CASSIVRQIYNEQFF	TGTGCCAGTAGTATAGTGAGACAGATCTACAATGAGCAGTTCTTC
TRBD1	TRBV6-5	-	TRBJ1-2	15	CASSYSAGTGRGYTF	TGTGCCAGCAGTTACTCCGCGGGGACAGGTCGGGGCTACACCTTC
TRBD1	TRBV5-1	-	TRBJ2-5	16	CASNEGGTGSSETQYF	TGCGCCAGCAACGAGGGAGGGACAGGGTCGTCCGAGACCCAGTACTTC
-	TRBV7-9	-	TRBJ1-2	14	CASSSPPGTYGYTF	TGTGCCAGCAGCTCTCCCCCAGGAACCTATGGCTACACCTTC
-	TRBV27	-	TRBJ2-1	18	CASSLWDGGPLGTNEQFF	TGTGCCAGCAGTCTCTGGGACGGGGGACCGCTTGGGACCAATGAGCAGTTCTTC
TRBD2	TRBV5-1	-	TRBJ2-7	19	CASSFSGTSGRLSSYEQYF	TGCGCCAGCAGCTTCTCCGGGACTAGCGGGAGATTGAGCTCCTACGAGCAGTACTTC
TRBD2	TRBV5-1	-	TRBJ2-3	14	CASSSGGAKDTQYF	TGCGCCAGCAGCTCGGGAGGGGCGAAAGATACGCAGTATTTT
TRBD1	TRBV11-1	-	TRBJ2-7	13	CASSFGGQDEQYF	TGTGCCAGCAGCTTCGGGGGACAGGACGAGCAGTACTTC
-	TRBV27	once	TRBJ1-2	14	CASSPTATGTGYTF	TGTGCCAGCAGTCCTACCGCCACAGGGACTGGCTACACCTTC
-	TRBV2	-	TRBJ1-1	16	CASSPELYSGATEAFF	TGTGCCAGCAGTCCCGAACTTTACTCAGGGGCAACTGAAGCTTTCTTT
-	TRBV7-3	-	TRBJ2-3	15	CASSLGLAYTDTQYF	TGTGCCAGCAGCTTAGGCCTCGCTTACACAGATACGCAGTATTTT
-	TRBV7-8	-	TRBJ2-1	18	CASSLVSLAASSYNEQFF	TGTGCCAGCAGCTTAGTAAGTCTCGCGGCCAGCTCCTACAATGAGCAGTTCTTC
TRBD2	TRBV5-4	-	TRBJ2-2	15	CASSWTSGRTGELFF	TGTGCCAGCAGCTGGACTAGCGGGAGGACCGGGGAGCTGTTTTTT
TRBD1	TRBV12-5	-	TRBJ1-5	20	CASGLALKNRGNRSNQPQHF	TGTGCTAGTGGTTTGGCCTTAAAGAACAGGGGGAACCGGAGCAATCAGCCCCAGCATTTT
-	TRBV27	-	TRBJ2-7	13	CASSLSRDTEQYF	TGTGCCAGCAGTTTATCCCGGGACACTGAGCAGTACTTC
-	TRBV5-1	-	TRBJ1-4	14	CASSWGATNEKLFF	TGCGCCAGCAGCTGGGGGGCAACTAATGAAAAACTGTTTTTT
-	TRBV11-3	-	TRBJ2-1	15	CASSRGASDYNEQFF	TGTGCCAGCTCCCGTGGCGCTAGCGACTACAATGAGCAGTTCTTC
-	TRBV6-1	once	TRBJ1-1	14	CASSEAPAEGEAFF	TGTGCCAGCAGTGAAGCGCCGGCTGAGGGTGAAGCTTTCTTT
-	TRBV6-1	once	TRBJ1-1	15	CASSKHESGATEAFF	TGTGCCAGCAGTAAACATGAGAGCGGGGCGACTGAAGCTTTCTTT
-	TRBV6-1	-	TRBJ1-3	14	CASKPGGSGNTIYF	TGTGCCAGCAAGCCGGGAGGCTCTGGAAACACCATATATTTT
TRBD1	TRBV28	-	TRBJ2-7	13	CASSRDRVGEQYF	TGTGCCAGCAGTCGGGACAGGGTAGGCGAGCAGTACTTC
-	TRBV10-3	-	TRBJ1-1	13	CAISERGGTEAFF	TGTGCCATCAGTGAGAGGGGGGGAACTGAAGCTTTCTTT